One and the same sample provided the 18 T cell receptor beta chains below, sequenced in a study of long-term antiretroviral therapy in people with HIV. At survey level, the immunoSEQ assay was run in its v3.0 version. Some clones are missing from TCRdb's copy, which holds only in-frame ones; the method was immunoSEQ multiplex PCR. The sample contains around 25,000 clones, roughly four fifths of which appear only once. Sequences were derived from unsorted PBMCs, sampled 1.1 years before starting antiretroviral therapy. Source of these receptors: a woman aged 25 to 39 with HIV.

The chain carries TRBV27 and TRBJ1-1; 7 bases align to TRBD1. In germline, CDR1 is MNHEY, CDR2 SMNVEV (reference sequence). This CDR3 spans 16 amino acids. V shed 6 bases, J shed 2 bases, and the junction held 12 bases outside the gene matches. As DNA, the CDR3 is TGTGCCAGCAGCGGAGACAGGGTCGGGATTAACACTGAAGCTTTCTTT. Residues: CASSGDRVGINTEAFF.

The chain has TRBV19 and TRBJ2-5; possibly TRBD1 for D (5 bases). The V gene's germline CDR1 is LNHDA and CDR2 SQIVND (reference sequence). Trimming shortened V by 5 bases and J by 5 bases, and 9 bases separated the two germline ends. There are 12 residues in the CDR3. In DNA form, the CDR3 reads TGTGCCAGTAGTTCGAAGGGGGAGACCCAGTACTTC. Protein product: CASSSKGETQYF.

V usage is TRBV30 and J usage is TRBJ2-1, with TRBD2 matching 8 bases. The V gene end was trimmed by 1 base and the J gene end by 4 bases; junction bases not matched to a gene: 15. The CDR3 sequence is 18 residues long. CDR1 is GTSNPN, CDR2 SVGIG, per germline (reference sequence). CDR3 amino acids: CAWSGSGGGRVEYNEQFF. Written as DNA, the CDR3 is TGTGCCTGGAGTGGATCGGGGGGGGGAAGGGTGGAGTACAATGAGCAGTTCTTC. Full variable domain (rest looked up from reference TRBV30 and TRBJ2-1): SQTIHQWPATLVQPVGSPLSLECTVEGTSNPNLYWYRQAAGRGLQLLFYSVGIGQISSEVPQNLSASRPQDRQFILSSKKLLLSDSGFYLCAWSGSGGGRVEYNEQFFGPGTRLTVL.

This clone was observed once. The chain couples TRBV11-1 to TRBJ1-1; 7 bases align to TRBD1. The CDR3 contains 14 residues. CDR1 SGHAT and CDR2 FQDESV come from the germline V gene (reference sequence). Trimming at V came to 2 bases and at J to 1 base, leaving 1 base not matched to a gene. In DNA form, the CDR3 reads TGTGCCAGCAGCTTACGACAGGGGAACACTGAAGCTTTCTTT. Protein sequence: CASSLRQGNTEAFF.

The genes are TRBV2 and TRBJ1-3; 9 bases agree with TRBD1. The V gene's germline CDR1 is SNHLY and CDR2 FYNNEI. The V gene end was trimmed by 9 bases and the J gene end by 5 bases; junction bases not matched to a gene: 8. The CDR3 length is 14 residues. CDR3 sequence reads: CASRPGQGRNTIYF. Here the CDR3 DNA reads TGTGCCAGTCGTCCGGGACAGGGCCGAAACACCATATATTTT.

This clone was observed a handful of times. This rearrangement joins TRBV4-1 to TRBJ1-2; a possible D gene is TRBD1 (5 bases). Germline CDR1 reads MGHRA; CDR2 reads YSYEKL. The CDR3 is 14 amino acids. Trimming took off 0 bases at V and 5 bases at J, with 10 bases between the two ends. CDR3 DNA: TGCGCCAGCAGCCAAGACCCAGGGACTTATGGCTACACCTTC. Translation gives CASSQDPGTYGYTF.

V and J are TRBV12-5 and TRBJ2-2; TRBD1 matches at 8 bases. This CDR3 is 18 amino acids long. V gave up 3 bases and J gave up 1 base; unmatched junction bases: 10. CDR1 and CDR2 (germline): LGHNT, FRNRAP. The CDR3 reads CASGFQPLTGENTGELFF. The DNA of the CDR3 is TGTGCTAGTGGTTTCCAACCCCTGACAGGGGAGAACACCGGGGAGCTGTTTTTT.

The CDR3, as DNA: TGTGCCAGCAGCTTGCAGGGCCCTGGGACTGAAGCTTTCTTT. This translates into CASSLQGPGTEAFF. The gene calls are TRBV7-8 and TRBJ1-1; D possibly corresponds to TRBD1 (5 bases). This CDR3 has 14 residues. In germline, CDR1 is SGHVS, CDR2 FQNEAQ. Trimming took off 3 bases at V and 5 bases at J, with 13 bases between the two ends.

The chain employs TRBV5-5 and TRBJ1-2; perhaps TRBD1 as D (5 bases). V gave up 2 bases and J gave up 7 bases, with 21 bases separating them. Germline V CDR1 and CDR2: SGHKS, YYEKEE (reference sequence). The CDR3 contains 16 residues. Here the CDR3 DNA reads TGTGCCAGCAGCTTCGGTTTCGATCGCGGGGACTTTGGCTACACCTTC. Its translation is CASSFGFDRGDFGYTF.

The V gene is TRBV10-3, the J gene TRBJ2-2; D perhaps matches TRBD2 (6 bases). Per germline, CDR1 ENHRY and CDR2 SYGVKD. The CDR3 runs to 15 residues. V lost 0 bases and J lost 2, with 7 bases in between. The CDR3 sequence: CAISESRGNTGELFF. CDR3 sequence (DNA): TGTGCCATCAGTGAGTCGCGGGGTAACACCGGGGAGCTGTTTTTT.

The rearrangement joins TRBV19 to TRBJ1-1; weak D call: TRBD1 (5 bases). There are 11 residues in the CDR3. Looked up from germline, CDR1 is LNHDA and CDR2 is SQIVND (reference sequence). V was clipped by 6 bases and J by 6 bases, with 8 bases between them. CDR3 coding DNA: TGTGCCAGTAGCTCAGGGCCTGAAGCTTTCTTT. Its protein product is CASSSGPEAFF.

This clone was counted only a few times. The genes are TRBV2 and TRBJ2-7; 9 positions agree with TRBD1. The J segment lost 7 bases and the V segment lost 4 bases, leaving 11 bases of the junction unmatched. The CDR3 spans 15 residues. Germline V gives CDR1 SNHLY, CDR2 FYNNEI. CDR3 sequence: CASSGFGTGLGEQYV. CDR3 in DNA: TGTGCCAGCAGTGGCTTCGGGACAGGGTTGGGAGAGCAGTACGTC.

In DNA form, the CDR3 reads TGTGCCAGCAGCCCAGGGGGTGGTTTCGACGGGGAGCTGTTTTTT. Amino acid sequence: CASSPGGGFDGELFF. The chain employs TRBV7-8 and TRBJ2-2; 7 bases match TRBD1. V lost 5 bases to trimming and J lost 7 bases; unmatched junction nucleotides: 10. Germline V gene sequence: CDR1 SGHVS, CDR2 FQNEAQ. The CDR3 loop spans 15 amino acids.

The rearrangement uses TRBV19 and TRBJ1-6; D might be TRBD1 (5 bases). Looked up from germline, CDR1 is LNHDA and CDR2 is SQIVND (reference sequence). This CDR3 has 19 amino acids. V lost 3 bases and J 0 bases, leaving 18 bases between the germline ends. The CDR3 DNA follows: TGTGCCAGTAGTATTGCCCGACAGCCGTACAGCTCCTATAATTCACCCCTCCACTTT. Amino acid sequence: CASSIARQPYSSYNSPLHF.

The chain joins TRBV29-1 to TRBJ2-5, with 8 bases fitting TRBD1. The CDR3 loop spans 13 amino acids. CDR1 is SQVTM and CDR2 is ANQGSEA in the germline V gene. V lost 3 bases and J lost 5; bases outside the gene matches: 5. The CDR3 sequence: CSVDGQGQETQYF. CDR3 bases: TGCAGCGTTGATGGACAGGGACAGGAGACCCAGTACTTC.

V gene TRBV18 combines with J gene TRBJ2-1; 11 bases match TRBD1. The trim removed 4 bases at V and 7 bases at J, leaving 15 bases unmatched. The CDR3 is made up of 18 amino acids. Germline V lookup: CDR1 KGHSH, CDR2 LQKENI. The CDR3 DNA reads TGTGCCAGCTCACAATATGGACCCGGGACAGGGGGACGGAATGAGCAGTTCTTC. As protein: CASSQYGPGTGGRNEQFF.

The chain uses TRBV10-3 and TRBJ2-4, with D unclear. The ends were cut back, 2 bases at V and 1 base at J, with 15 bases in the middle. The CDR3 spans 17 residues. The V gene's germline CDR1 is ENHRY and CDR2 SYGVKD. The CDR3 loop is CAISERLGENAKNIQYF. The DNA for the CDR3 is TGTGCCATCAGTGAGAGGTTGGGTGAGAACGCCAAAAACATTCAGTACTTC.

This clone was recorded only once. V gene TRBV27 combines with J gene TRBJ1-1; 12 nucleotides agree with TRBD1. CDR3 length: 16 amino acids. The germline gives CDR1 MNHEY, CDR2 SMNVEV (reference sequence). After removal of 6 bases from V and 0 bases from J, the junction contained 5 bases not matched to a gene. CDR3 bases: TGTGCCAGCAGGGGGACAGGGGGCGTCATGAACACTGAAGCTTTCTTT. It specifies CASRGTGGVMNTEAFF.